One sample yielded the 31 T cell receptor beta chains listed below, sequenced in a study of patients and donors after allogeneic stem cell transplantation. TCRdb reanalysed the RT-PCR reads using MiXCR and keeps one entry per CDR3 protein. The data hold fewer than 500,000 distinct CDR3 sequences, with 16% observed a single time. Sequencing was performed on blood, either unsorted or a sorted T cell fraction (not recorded which). These TCRs come from a human donor who was either an allogeneic HSCT recipient or a stem cell or donor lymphocyte infusion donor (not recorded which). It is not recorded whose cells these are; they may come from a transplant donor.

On this clonotype: Since a much larger clone is just one base distant, this may be a read error. This sequence joins TRBV12-3 or TRBV12-4 and TRBJ1-1; perhaps TRBD1 as D (5 bases). V lost 6 bases and J lost 4, with 6 bases in between. The CDR3 is 11 amino acids. The CDR3 DNA reads as TGTGCCAGCAGAGGGACCACTGAAGCTTTCTTT. The encoded protein is CASRGTTEAFF.

The rearrangement uses TRBV3-1 and TRBJ2-7; D tentatively fits TRBD1 or TRBD2 (5 bases each). V lost 2 bases and J lost 2, with 10 bases in between. The CDR3 extends over 14 amino acids. From germline, CDR1 is LGHDT and CDR2 YNNKEL (reference sequence). CDR3 sequence reads: CASSQSGPTYEQYF. CDR3 nucleotides: TGTGCCAGCAGCCAATCGGGACCAACCTACGAGCAGTACTTC.

This clonotype was found many times. The chain uses TRBV12-3 or TRBV12-4 and TRBJ2-7; D remains unclear. Trimming shortened V by 1 base and J by 7 bases, and 8 bases separated the two germline ends. The CDR3 consists of 12 residues. The CDR3, as DNA: TGTGCCAGCAGTTTAGACGATCTTGAGCAGTACTTC. This sequence encodes CASSLDDLEQYF.

V gene TRBV20-1 combines with J gene TRBJ1-5, with 8 bases fitting TRBD1. This CDR3 is built from 15 residues. The V segment lost 7 bases and the J segment 2 bases; nucleotides outside the gene matches: 10. Per germline, CDR1 DFQATT and CDR2 SNEGSKA (reference sequence). CDR3 in DNA: TGCAGTGGGACAGGGTCTCCGGTAGGCAATCAGCCCCAGCATTTT. Its translation: CSGTGSPVGNQPQHF.

J is TRBJ1-4 and V is TRBV14; a weak D match, TRBD1 (6 bases). Germline lookup yields CDR1 SGHDN and CDR2 FVKESK. The CDR3 is made up of 14 amino acids. Deletions cut 1 base from V and 8 bases from J, with 11 bases between. The CDR3 DNA reads as TGTGCCAGCAGCCAAGGAGGGGGAATCGAAAAACTGTTTTTT. As protein: CASSQGGGIEKLFF.

This rearrangement joins TRBV6-1 to TRBJ1-5, with D tentatively TRBD1 (5 bases). Germline CDR1 and CDR2: MNHNS and SASEGT. The germline V and J ends were trimmed by 0 bases and 4 bases, with 10 bases remaining between them. The CDR3 is made up of 15 amino acids. This chain's CDR3 is CASSEAGGVNQPQHF. Written as DNA, the CDR3 is TGTGCCAGCAGTGAAGCGGGGGGGGTTAATCAGCCCCAGCATTTT.

The chain combines TRBV20-1 with TRBJ1-1; a possible D gene is TRBD1 (5 bases). The ends were cut back, 2 bases at V and 10 bases at J, with 17 bases in the middle. In germline, CDR1 is DFQATT, CDR2 SNEGSKA (reference sequence). The CDR3 has 13 amino acids. The CDR3 loop reads CSARYRVLGGAFF. CDR3 nucleotide sequence: TGCAGTGCTAGATATCGGGTTCTCGGGGGAGCTTTCTTT.

V gene TRBV6-1 combines with J gene TRBJ2-1, with unresolved D. The V gene's germline CDR1 is MNHNS and CDR2 SASEGT. The CDR3 length is 15 residues. The V gene lost 5 bases and the J gene lost 0 bases, with 11 bases spanning the gap. The CDR3 reads CASSRTPFSYNEQFF. The CDR3, as DNA: TGTGCCAGCAGTCGAACCCCCTTCTCCTACAATGAGCAGTTCTTC.

In its sample, this clonotype was seen a few times. This chain links TRBV4-1 with TRBJ1-1; D remains ambiguous. Germline V lookup: CDR1 MGHRA, CDR2 YSYEKL. V dropped 3 bases and J dropped 3 bases, with 11 bases sitting between them. This CDR3 spans 14 amino acids. In DNA form, the CDR3 reads TGCGCCAGCAGCCACCACCCCTTCGACACTGAAGCTTTCTTT. This codes for CASSHHPFDTEAFF.

At least ten counts were recorded for this clonotype. The chain joins TRBV24-1 to TRBJ2-1; 9 bases fit TRBD2. The CDR3 is 12 amino acids. The V segment lost 6 bases and the J segment 11 bases; nucleotides outside the gene matches: 4. CDR1 KGHDR and CDR2 SFDVKD come from the germline V gene. The CDR3 reads CATSLSGSKQFF. CDR3 DNA: TGTGCCACCAGTCTTAGCGGGAGCAAGCAGTTCTTC.

This clonotype was counted ten times or more. J is TRBJ2-3 and V is TRBV5-1; 8 positions match TRBD1. The germline V gene encodes CDR1 SGHRS and CDR2 YFSETQ. With V trimmed by 4 bases and J by 5 bases, 6 bases remained unmatched. This CDR3 has 14 amino acids. The CDR3 DNA reads TGCGCCAGCAGCGGACAGGGCATTATAGATACGCAGTATTTT. As protein: CASSGQGIIDTQYF.

The chain joins TRBV27 to TRBJ2-7, with a weak D call TRBD2 (5 bases). The germline V and J ends were trimmed by 1 base and 7 bases, with 14 bases remaining between them. This CDR3 has 14 amino acids. Germline CDR1 MNHEY, CDR2 SMNVEV (reference sequence). The CDR3 DNA sequence: TGTGCCAGCAGTTTATTTTCGGGATCAAGAGAGCAGTACTTC. Amino acid sequence: CASSLFSGSREQYF.

This chain joins TRBV30 and TRBJ2-7; TRBD2 aligns across 13 bases. CDR1 is GTSNPN and CDR2 is SVGIG in the germline V gene (reference sequence). Trimming cost V 3 bases and J 3 bases; bases outside gene matches: 8. This CDR3 has 16 amino acids. CDR3 sequence (DNA): TGTGCCTGGAGCCCCGGGTGGACTAGCGGGGGCTACGAGCAGTACTTC. Residues: CAWSPGWTSGGYEQYF.

The chain combines TRBV29-1 with TRBJ1-1; a possible D gene is TRBD1 (6 bases). The CDR3 is made up of 13 amino acids. V was shortened by 3 bases and J by 4 bases, with 12 bases between the two germline ends. Per the germline V gene, CDR1 is SQVTM and CDR2 is ANQGSEA. The CDR3 is CSVEWGRFTEAFF. CDR3 bases: TGCAGCGTTGAGTGGGGGCGATTCACTGAAGCTTTCTTT. Together with reference TRBV29-1 and TRBJ1-1, the CDR3 gives the full variable domain: SAVISQKPSRDICQRGTSLTIQCQVDSQVTMMFWYRQQPGQSLTLIATANQGSEATYESGFVIDKFPISRPNLTFSTLTVSNMSPEDSSIYLCSVEWGRFTEAFFGQGTRLTVV.

This chain joins TRBV4-3 and TRBJ1-4; D remains ambiguous. The V end was cut by 0 bases, the J end by 5 bases, with 10 bases between. CDR3 length equals 15 residues. CDR1 is LGHNA and CDR2 is YSLEER in the germline V gene. CDR3 loop: CASSQESTSNEKLFF. In DNA, the CDR3 is TGCGCCAGCAGCCAAGAAAGCACCTCCAATGAAAAACTGTTTTTT.

This clonotype is a singleton in its sample. The chain combines TRBV10-3 with TRBJ2-2; D might be TRBD2 (6 bases). Trimming took 3 bases from V and 6 from J, leaving 14 bases between them. Germline V gene lookup returns CDR1 ENHRY and CDR2 SYGVKD. The CDR3 is made up of 15 amino acids. The CDR3 sequence: CAISEPGGRAGELFF. The CDR3, as DNA: TGTGCCATCAGTGAACCCGGGGGTCGGGCCGGGGAGCTGTTTTTT.

This sequence joins TRBV11-1 and TRBJ1-6; tentative D call: TRBD1 (6 bases). The germline V and J ends were trimmed by 4 bases and 7 bases, with 14 bases remaining between them. CDR1 and CDR2 (germline): SGHAT, FQDESV (reference sequence). The CDR3 runs to 15 residues. The CDR3 nucleotides are TGTGCCAGCAGCTCCCCGGCGGACAGCAATTCACCCCTCCACTTT. Residues: CASSSPADSNSPLHF.

This clonotype appeared a few times. J is TRBJ2-5 and V is TRBV20-1; 9 nucleotides agree with TRBD2. The CDR3 runs to 14 residues. Germline CDR1 is DFQATT and CDR2 is SNEGSKA (reference sequence). Trimming cost V 6 bases and J 1 base; bases outside gene matches: 6. The CDR3, as DNA: TGCAGTGCCCTCGTGACTAGCGGCCAAGAGACCCAGTACTTC. This sequence encodes CSALVTSGQETQYF.

A few counts support this clonotype. This rearrangement joins TRBV5-1 to TRBJ1-5; possibly TRBD1 for D (6 bases). The CDR3 is 15 amino acids. Trimming took 0 bases from V and 6 from J, leaving 13 bases between them. Germline CDR1 and CDR2: SGHRS and YFSETQ. CDR3 bases: TGCGCCAGCAGCTTGGAGGGGGGGCGGGGTCAGCCCCAGCATTTT. Translating it yields CASSLEGGRGQPQHF.

The J gene is TRBJ2-3, the V gene TRBV24-1; D may be TRBD2 (6 bases). Trimming took 1 base from V and 4 from J, leaving 20 bases between them. This CDR3 has 18 residues. Germline V gene lookup returns CDR1 KGHDR and CDR2 SFDVKD. CDR3 loop: CATSDFRGQAGTPDTQYF. In nucleotides, the CDR3 is TGTGCCACCAGTGATTTCAGAGGACAAGCGGGTACTCCAGATACGCAGTATTTT.

In its sample, this clonotype was seen many times. The V and J genes are TRBV4-1 and TRBJ2-3; D gene uncertain. Trimming removed 4 bases from V and 0 bases from J, with 8 bases in between. The CDR3 length is 14 residues. CDR1 and CDR2 (germline): MGHRA, YSYEKL. CDR3 nucleotide sequence: TGCGCCAGCAGCCTCACAGCTAGCACAGATACGCAGTATTTT. Protein product: CASSLTASTDTQYF.

This clonotype has only a few counts. The chain employs TRBV12-3 or TRBV12-4 and TRBJ1-5; TRBD1 matches 12 bases. With 7 bases clipped from V and 0 bases from J, the junction kept 10 bases outside the gene matches. CDR3 length: 18 residues. CDR3 sequence: CASTIRDRGRNSNQPQHF. The CDR3 coding sequence is TGTGCCAGCACCATCCGGGACAGGGGGCGAAATAGCAATCAGCCCCAGCATTTT.

The sample holds a few counts of this clonotype. The rearrangement joins TRBV27 to TRBJ1-4, with a tentative D call TRBD1 (5 bases). The CDR3 contains 14 residues. V dropped 2 bases and J dropped 8 bases, with 12 bases sitting between them. Germline V CDR1 and CDR2: MNHEY, SMNVEV (reference sequence). As DNA, the CDR3 is TGTGCCAGCAGTTTAAGGCAGGGACGGGAAAAACTGTTTTTT. Residues: CASSLRQGREKLFF.

This sequence joins TRBV24-1 and TRBJ2-3; TRBD1 matches 10 bases. V lost 6 bases and J lost 3; bases outside the gene matches: 5. Germline V gives CDR1 KGHDR, CDR2 SFDVKD. This CDR3 is built from 15 residues. The CDR3 reads CATSPGQGLTDTQYF. In DNA, the CDR3 is TGTGCCACCAGTCCGGGACAGGGGTTGACAGATACGCAGTATTTT.

This clonotype was counted between two and nine times. The chain has TRBV5-1 and TRBJ2-7; TRBD1 agrees at 12 bases. Germline lookup yields CDR1 SGHRS and CDR2 YFSETQ. This CDR3 contains 17 residues. V shed 0 bases, J shed 2 bases, and the junction held 6 bases outside the gene matches. CDR3 in amino acids: CASSLGDRGRAPYEQYF. The CDR3 coding sequence is TGCGCCAGCAGCTTGGGGGACAGGGGGCGCGCCCCCTACGAGCAGTACTTC.

Only a few counts were recorded for this clonotype. The chain links TRBV5-1 to TRBJ1-1, with 10 positions matching TRBD1. The ends lost 3 bases at V and 1 base at J; junction bases unmatched: 6. Germline assignment: CDR1 SGHRS and CDR2 YFSETQ. The CDR3 sequence is 16 residues long. CDR3 nucleotides: TGCGCCAGCAGCTCCAGACAGGGGGCGGCGAACACTGAAGCTTTCTTT. Amino acids: CASSSRQGAANTEAFF.

This clonotype was detected only a few times. CDR3 coding DNA: TGTGCCAGCACCCCCCTGGCGGGAGGCTACCAAGAGACCCAGTACTTC. Encoded protein: CASTPLAGGYQETQYF. This rearrangement joins TRBV6-1 to TRBJ2-5; 8 bases align to TRBD2. V lost 7 bases and J lost 0; bases outside the gene matches: 10. Germline values: CDR1 MNHNS, CDR2 SASEGT. The CDR3 runs to 16 residues.

The J gene is TRBJ1-1, the V gene TRBV9; D perhaps matches TRBD1 (5 bases). The CDR3 consists of 14 residues. Germline assignment: CDR1 SGDLS and CDR2 YYNGEE. Trimming took off 0 bases at V and 0 bases at J, with 6 bases between the two ends. CDR3 region: CASSVAGMNTEAFF. The CDR3 bases are TGTGCCAGCAGCGTAGCAGGGATGAACACTGAAGCTTTCTTT. Based on the CDR3 plus reference TRBV9 and TRBJ1-1, the full variable domain is DSGVTQTPKHLITATGQRVTLRCSPRSGDLSVYWYQQSLDQGLQFLIQYYNGEERAKGNILERFSAQQFPDLHSELNLSSLELGDSALYFCASSVAGMNTEAFFGQGTRLTVV.

V usage is TRBV12-3 or TRBV12-4 and J usage is TRBJ2-3, with D perhaps TRBD2 (5 bases). The germline V and J ends were trimmed by 4 bases and 0 bases, with 8 bases remaining between them. The CDR3 covers 14 residues. The CDR3 nucleotides read TGTGCCAGCAGTTCGGGGAGTAGCACAGATACGCAGTATTTT. It yields the protein CASSSGSSTDTQYF.

This clonotype was detected only a few times. The chain links TRBV14 to TRBJ1-1; TRBD1 is a possible D gene (5 bases). Germline V gene lookup returns CDR1 SGHDN and CDR2 FVKESK. The CDR3 is 15 residues long. Between the trimmed V and J ends, which lost 4 bases and 4 bases, there was a span of 16 bases. The CDR3 loop is CASSRNIGAGTEAFF. The CDR3 nucleotides are TGTGCCAGCAGCCGCAATATCGGGGCGGGCACTGAAGCTTTCTTT.

This chain links TRBV12-3 or TRBV12-4 with TRBJ1-1; no clear D. This CDR3 region has 12 residues. Trimming pared 2 bases from V and 7 bases from J, leaving 8 bases between. CDR3 loop: CASSLLTLEAFF. As DNA, the CDR3 is TGTGCCAGCAGTTTACTTACACTTGAAGCTTTCTTT.